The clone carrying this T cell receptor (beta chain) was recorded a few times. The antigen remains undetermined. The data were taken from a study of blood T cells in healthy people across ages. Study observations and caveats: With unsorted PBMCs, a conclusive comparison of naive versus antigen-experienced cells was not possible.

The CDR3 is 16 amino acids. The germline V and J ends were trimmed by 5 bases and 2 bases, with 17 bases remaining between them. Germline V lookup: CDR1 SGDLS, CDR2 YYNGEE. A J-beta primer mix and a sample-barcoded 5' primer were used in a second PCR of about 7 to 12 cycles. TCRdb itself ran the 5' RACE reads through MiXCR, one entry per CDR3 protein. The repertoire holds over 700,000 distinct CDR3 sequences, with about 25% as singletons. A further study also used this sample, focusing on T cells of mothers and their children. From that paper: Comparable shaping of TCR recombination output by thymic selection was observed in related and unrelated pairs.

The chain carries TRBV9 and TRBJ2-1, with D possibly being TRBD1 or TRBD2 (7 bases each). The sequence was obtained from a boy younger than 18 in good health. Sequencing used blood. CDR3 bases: TGTGCCAGCAGACCTACAGGGGAGGGGGCCTACAATGAGCAGTTCTTC. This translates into CASRPTGEGAYNEQFF.